Below are 27 T cell receptor beta chains sequenced from a single sample in a study of T cells after posttransplantation cyclophosphamide listed by TCRdb under 2016. The library was generated by the immunoSEQ multiplex PCR assay. TCRdb re-hosts the immuneACCESS table, in-frame sequences only. Its copies lack some clones; in the studies checked, an unresolved V gene accounts for under half of them, and the cause for the rest is not known. This sample holds roughly 30,000 clones; around 90% were observed only once. The ten largest clonotypes hold approximately 15% of the sample. Sequencing used PBMCs. These receptor sequences come from a woman aged 35 to 49 with a blood cancer, CMV-positive, and with a related stem cell donor.

This chain connects TRBV19 to TRBJ2-7; the D gene is possibly TRBD1 (6 bases). The CDR3 is made up of 13 amino acids. With 6 bases removed from V and 0 bases from J, the gap between germline ends came to 9 bases. Germline V lookup: CDR1 LNHDA, CDR2 SQIVND (reference sequence). DNA for the CDR3: TGTGCCAGTAGCCGGACAGACTCCTACGAGCAGTACTTC. Its translation: CASSRTDSYEQYF. Combining the CDR3 with reference TRBV19 and TRBJ2-7 gives the whole variable domain DGGITQSPKYLFRKEGQNVTLSCEQNLNHDAMYWYRQDPGQGLRLIYYSQIVNDFQKGDIAEGYSVSREKKESFPLTVTSAQKNPTAFYLCASSRTDSYEQYFGPGTRLTVT.

The rearrangement links TRBV19 to TRBJ2-5; no reliable D call. Germline V gives CDR1 LNHDA, CDR2 SQIVND (reference sequence). V shed 9 bases and J shed 9 bases, with 14 bases lying between them. The CDR3 length is 11 residues. The CDR3 loop is CASSNQASQYF. In nucleotides, the CDR3 is TGTGCCAGCTCAAACCAAGCGTCCCAGTACTTC.

The chain employs TRBV10-2 and TRBJ1-5, with D perhaps matching TRBD1 (5 bases). In germline, CDR1 is WSHSY, CDR2 SAAADI. V shed 0 bases and J shed 5 bases, with 8 bases lying between them. This CDR3 region has 14 residues. As DNA, the CDR3 is TGCGCCAGCAGTGAGTCAGGGGTGTATCAGCCCCAGCATTTT. Protein product: CASSESGVYQPQHF.

The chain links TRBV7-3 to TRBJ1-1; no reliable D call. The V end was cut by 4 bases, the J end by 2 bases, with 8 bases between. This CDR3 region has 13 residues. Germline V gives CDR1 SGHTA, CDR2 FQGTGA. CDR3 region: CASSSGPNTEAFF. The CDR3 nucleotides read TGTGCCAGCAGCTCCGGTCCTAACACTGAAGCTTTCTTT.

This sequence joins TRBV5-6 and TRBJ1-2; a weak D match, TRBD1 (6 bases). CDR3 size: 14 residues. V lost 4 bases, J lost 1 base, and 11 bases lay in between. Germline V lookup: CDR1 SGHDT, CDR2 YYEEEE. CDR3 in DNA: TGTGCCAGCAGCGGCGGACAGTTTAACTATGGCTACACCTTC. Amino acids: CASSGGQFNYGYTF.

CDR3 sequence reads: CASSYGLTSSGNTIYF. The DNA for the CDR3 is TGTGCCAGCAGCTACGGTTTGACTAGCTCTGGAAACACCATATATTTT. The chain recombines TRBV7-2 with TRBJ1-3; no firm D call. Germline CDR1 is SGHTA and CDR2 is FQGNSA. The CDR3 contains 16 residues. V was trimmed by 4 bases and J by 0 bases, leaving 13 bases between them.

The J gene is TRBJ2-7, the V gene TRBV7-9, with a tentative D call TRBD2 (7 bases). Germline V gives CDR1 SEHNR, CDR2 FQNEAQ (reference sequence). Between the trimmed V and J ends, which lost 5 bases and 7 bases, there was a span of 15 bases. The CDR3 contains 13 residues. The CDR3 spells CASSPGGAREQYF. CDR3 DNA sequence: TGTGCCAGCAGCCCTGGGGGGGCGCGAGAGCAGTACTTC.

As for this clone: At the DNA level, this CDR3 is encoded by other sequences in the same sample as well. V usage is TRBV28 and J usage is TRBJ1-6, with 7 bases identical to TRBD1. Germline V gene data show CDR1 as MDHEN and CDR2 as SYDVKM. The CDR3 has 16 residues. V was pared by 6 bases and J by 5 bases, with 10 bases of the junction left unmatched. The chain's CDR3 is CASSPREGQNNSPLHF. The CDR3 nucleotides read TGTGCCAGCAGCCCGCGGGAGGGACAGAATAATTCACCCCTCCACTTT.

The gene calls are TRBV27 and TRBJ1-5; D unresolved. CDR3 length: 13 residues. The V gene lost 6 bases and the J gene lost 3 bases, with 9 bases spanning the gap. The germline V gene has CDR1 MNHEY and CDR2 SMNVEV (reference sequence). Written as DNA, the CDR3 is TGTGCCAGCAGGATACAGAACAATCAGCCCCAGCATTTT. It yields the protein CASRIQNNQPQHF.

The gene calls are TRBV7-9 and TRBJ1-1, with 7 bases matching TRBD1. The CDR3 covers 16 residues. Trimming removed 5 bases from V and 1 base from J; junction bases left unmatched: 10. Germline V CDR1 and CDR2: SEHNR, FQNEAQ (reference sequence). The CDR3, as DNA: TGTGCCAGCAGCCCCCCACAGGGGCCCAGGAACACTGAAGCTTTCTTT. Translating it yields CASSPPQGPRNTEAFF.

J is TRBJ2-1 and V is TRBV19; 8 bases are shared with TRBD2. CDR1 LNHDA and CDR2 SQIVND come from the germline V gene (reference sequence). The CDR3 runs to 16 residues. V lost 6 bases and J lost 6; bases outside the gene matches: 13. The CDR3 is CASRPVSGGASNEQFF. DNA for the CDR3: TGTGCCAGTAGGCCTGTTTCGGGGGGGGCCTCCAATGAGCAGTTCTTC.

The chain couples TRBV6-6 to TRBJ1-5, with a weak D call TRBD1 (6 bases). Trimming pared 0 bases from V and 7 bases from J, leaving 7 bases between. Germline V CDR1 and CDR2: MNHNY, SVGAGI (reference sequence). The CDR3 spans 13 residues. DNA of the CDR3: TGTGCCAGCAGTTACTCGACAGGCCAGCCCCAGCATTTT. Protein sequence: CASSYSTGQPQHF.

This clone was counted only a few times. This chain links TRBV28 with TRBJ2-7; the D is unclear. With 3 bases removed from V and 2 bases from J, the gap between germline ends came to 8 bases. The CDR3 totals 13 residues. CDR1 is MDHEN and CDR2 is SYDVKM in the germline V gene. CDR3 sequence reads: CASSFWPPYEQYF. The CDR3 coding sequence is TGTGCCAGCAGTTTTTGGCCCCCCTACGAGCAGTACTTC.

This sequence joins TRBV7-3 and TRBJ2-3; D gene uncertain. V lost 1 base and J lost 1, with 6 bases in between. Germline-derived CDR1 and CDR2 are SGHTA and FQGTGA. The CDR3 length is 14 residues. The CDR3 DNA is TGTGCCAGCAGCTTAAATCGGGGCACAGATACGCAGTATTTT. Translation: CASSLNRGTDTQYF.

The CDR3 spells CASSLGPLAGNTGELFF. The CDR3 DNA sequence: TGTGCCAGCAGCTTAGGGCCGTTGGCGGGTAACACCGGGGAGCTGTTTTTT. This chain joins TRBV11-3 and TRBJ2-2; a possible D gene is TRBD2 (5 bases). The CDR3 spans 17 residues. Trimming pared 1 base from V and 2 bases from J, leaving 14 bases between. In germline, CDR1 is SGHNT, CDR2 YENEEA.

This clone occurred once. This chain connects TRBV1 to TRBJ1-5; the table names TRBD1, a call not compared with the DNA. TRBV1 is a pseudogene segment. The CDR3 is 13 residues long. The CDR3 protein is CTSSLDSPEAQHF. Written as DNA, the CDR3 is TGCACCAGCAGCCTGGACAGCCCTGAGGCCCAGCATTTT.

This clone was counted only a few times. This chain connects TRBV10-2 to TRBJ1-2; TRBD1 matches at 9 bases. Losses at the gene ends were 5 bases for V and 4 bases for J; bases not matched to a gene: 8. Per the germline V gene, CDR1 is WSHSY and CDR2 is SAAADI. CDR3 length: 15 residues. The chain's CDR3 is CASSSGTGTIYGYTF. The CDR3 DNA reads TGCGCCAGCAGTTCCGGGACAGGGACGATCTATGGCTACACCTTC.

This sequence joins TRBV5-6 and TRBJ2-1; D possibly corresponds to TRBD1 (8 bases). Germline lookup yields CDR1 SGHDT and CDR2 YYEEEE. Trimming stripped 6 bases from V and 2 bases from J, with 15 bases between. The CDR3 spans 15 residues. CDR3 coding DNA: TGTGCCAGCACGCGGACAGGGAGGGCCTACAATGAGCAGTTCTTC. Amino acids: CASTRTGRAYNEQFF.

The table lists this clone with a few counts. Mismatch with germline at one junction end may stem from a read error. The chain couples TRBV28 to TRBJ2-2; D is perhaps TRBD1 (6 bases). There are 15 residues in the CDR3. Germline V gene lookup returns CDR1 MDHEN and CDR2 SYDVKM. In nucleotides, the CDR3 is TGTGCCAGCAGTCCGGGACACCTCGAACACCGGGGAGCTGTTTTT. This codes for CASSPGHLEHRGAVF.

This chain uses TRBV14 with TRBJ2-1; D not certain. This CDR3 spans 12 amino acids. V lost 4 bases to trimming and J lost 5 bases, with 6 bases between them. The germline gives CDR1 SGHDN, CDR2 FVKESK. CDR3 DNA: TGTGCCAGCAGCCCTATTAACAATGAGCAGTTCTTC. It translates to CASSPINNEQFF.

This CDR3 reads CASSPAVGQGHEQYF. CDR3 nucleotide sequence: TGTGCCAGCAGTCCGGCGGTGGGACAGGGGCACGAGCAGTACTTC. The chain joins TRBV7-9 to TRBJ2-7; 10 bases match TRBD1. There are 15 residues in the CDR3. CDR1 and CDR2 from the germline V gene are SEHNR and FQNEAQ (reference sequence). V was pared by 6 bases and J by 5 bases, with 10 bases of the junction left unmatched.

This clone is judged medium-sized. The CDR3 DNA reads TGTGCCACCAGCAGAGAGGGCACCACGCACGGCTACACCTTC. Protein sequence: CATSREGTTHGYTF. J is TRBJ1-2 and V is TRBV15; no reliable D call. Germline V gene lookup returns CDR1 LNHNV and CDR2 YYDKDF (reference sequence). This CDR3 spans 14 amino acids. Between the trimmed V and J ends, which lost 0 bases and 8 bases, there was a span of 13 bases. The complete variable domain, with remaining parts taken from reference TRBV15 and TRBJ1-2, reads DAMVIQNPRYQVTQFGKPVTLSCSQTLNHNVMYWYQQKSSQAPKLLFHYYDKDFNNEADTPDNFQSRRPNTSFCFLDIRSPGLGDTAMYLCATSREGTTHGYTFGSGTRLTVV.

V gene TRBV19 combines with J gene TRBJ1-5; TRBD1 is a possible D gene (5 bases). The CDR3 has 18 amino acids. Trimming shortened V by 2 bases and J by 2 bases, and 19 bases separated the two germline ends. Germline CDR1 is LNHDA and CDR2 is SQIVND (reference sequence). Here the CDR3 DNA reads TGTGCCAGTAGTATACGGCGCCAGGGAGGGATTGGCAATCAGCCCCAGCATTTT. Its protein product is CASSIRRQGGIGNQPQHF. Drawing the rest from reference TRBV19 and TRBJ1-5, the complete variable domain is DGGITQSPKYLFRKEGQNVTLSCEQNLNHDAMYWYRQDPGQGLRLIYYSQIVNDFQKGDIAEGYSVSREKKESFPLTVTSAQKNPTAFYLCASSIRRQGGIGNQPQHFGDGTRLSIL.

This sequence joins TRBV7-9 and TRBJ1-5, with TRBD1 identical over 10 bases. J lost 2 bases, V lost 4 bases, and 11 bases had no gene match. The CDR3 contains 18 residues. CDR1 and CDR2 from the germline V gene are SEHNR and FQNEAQ (reference sequence). The CDR3: CASSSTGQGGLGNQPQHF. The CDR3 nucleotides are TGTGCCAGCAGCTCCACCGGACAGGGGGGATTGGGCAATCAGCCCCAGCATTTT.

The V gene is TRBV6-5, the J gene TRBJ1-6; 10 bases are a match to TRBD1. V shed 2 bases, J shed 8 bases, and the junction held 3 bases outside the gene matches. The CDR3 extends over 15 amino acids. The germline V gene encodes CDR1 MNHEY and CDR2 SVGAGI. The DNA for the CDR3 is TGTGCCAGCAGTTACGGGACAGGGGAGTATTCACCCCTCCACTTT. Translating it yields CASSYGTGEYSPLHF.

CDR3 nucleotides: TGTGCCAGCAGTGTCCGGGACAGGGGAATCTACGAGCAGTACTTC. Protein sequence: CASSVRDRGIYEQYF. The chain joins TRBV28 to TRBJ2-7; TRBD1 agrees at 10 bases. The V gene end was trimmed by 5 bases and the J gene end by 3 bases; junction bases not matched to a gene: 7. Germline V gene lookup returns CDR1 MDHEN and CDR2 SYDVKM. The CDR3 is made up of 15 amino acids.

The chain couples TRBV29-1 to TRBJ2-5; D call uncertain. V was cut by 0 bases and J by 1 base, with 15 bases left in between. The CDR3 is 16 residues long. Germline CDR1 and CDR2: SQVTM and ANQGSEA. CDR3 DNA sequence: TGCAGCGTTGAAGAGGCACAGCAGATGAGCCAAGAGACCCAGTACTTC. The encoded protein is CSVEEAQQMSQETQYF.